This T cell receptor beta chain was sequenced for a study of blood T cell repertoires in COVID-19. The overall study: Whether acute or convalescent, the COVID-19 samples came from the United States, Italy and Spain.

As processed by the authors: Quantification of nucleated cells was approximated via reference gene primer amplification. Profiled with immunoSEQ multiplex PCR; TCRdb holds only in-frame clones, not every one. The V and J calls and clone size were taken over from that table, and D and trimming were inferred from the DNA. The data hold approximately 140,000 clones, with over 80% observed a single time. Germline V gives CDR1 LNHDA, CDR2 SQIVND (reference sequence). V dropped 3 bases and J dropped 11; count of bases not matched to a gene: 7. CDR3 length: 14 residues. The sequencing input was peripheral blood. The V gene is TRBV19, the J gene TRBJ1-6, with 7 nucleotides matching TRBD1. This sequence was found in a middle-aged man with active or convalescent COVID-19. CDR3 DNA sequence: TGTGCCAGTAGTATCCGGACAGGAATGACACCCCTCCACTTT. Translated, it gives CASSIRTGMTPLHF.